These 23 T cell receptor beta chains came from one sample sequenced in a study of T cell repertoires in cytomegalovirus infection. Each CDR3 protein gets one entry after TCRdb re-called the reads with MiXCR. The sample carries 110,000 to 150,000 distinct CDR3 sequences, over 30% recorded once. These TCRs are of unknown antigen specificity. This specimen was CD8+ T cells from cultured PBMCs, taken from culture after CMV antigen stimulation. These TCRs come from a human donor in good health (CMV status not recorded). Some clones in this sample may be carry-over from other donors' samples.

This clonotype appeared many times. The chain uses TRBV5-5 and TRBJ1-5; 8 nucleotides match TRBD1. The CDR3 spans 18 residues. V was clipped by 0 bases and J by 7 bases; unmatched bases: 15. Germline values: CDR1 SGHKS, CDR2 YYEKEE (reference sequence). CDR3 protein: CASSLGGSAGGFGQPQHF. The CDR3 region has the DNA TGTGCCAGCAGCTTGGGAGGGTCGGCAGGGGGCTTCGGACAGCCCCAGCATTTT.

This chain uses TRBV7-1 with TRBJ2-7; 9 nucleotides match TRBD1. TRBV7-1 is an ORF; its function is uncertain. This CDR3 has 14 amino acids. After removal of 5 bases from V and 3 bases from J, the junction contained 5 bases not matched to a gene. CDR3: CASSPLGQGYEQYF. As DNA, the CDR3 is TGTGCCAGCAGCCCACTGGGACAGGGCTACGAGCAGTACTTC.

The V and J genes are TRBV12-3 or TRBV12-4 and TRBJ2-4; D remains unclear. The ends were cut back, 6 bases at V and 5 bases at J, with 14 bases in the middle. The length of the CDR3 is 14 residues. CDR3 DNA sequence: TGTGCCAGCAGCTTATTAGGACGGGAAAACATTCAGTACTTC. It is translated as CASSLLGRENIQYF.

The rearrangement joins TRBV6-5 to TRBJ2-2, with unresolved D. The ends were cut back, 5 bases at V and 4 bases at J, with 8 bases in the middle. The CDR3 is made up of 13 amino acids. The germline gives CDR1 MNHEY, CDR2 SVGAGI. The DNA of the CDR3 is TGTGCCAGCAGTCCGAGCAGCACCGGGGAGCTGTTTTTT. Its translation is CASSPSSTGELFF.

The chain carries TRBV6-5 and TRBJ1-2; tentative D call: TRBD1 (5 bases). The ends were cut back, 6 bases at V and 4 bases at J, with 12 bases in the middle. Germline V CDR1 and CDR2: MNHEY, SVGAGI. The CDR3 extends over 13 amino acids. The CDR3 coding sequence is TGTGCCAGCAGCTACCCGGGGGGCTATGGCTACACCTTC. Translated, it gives CASSYPGGYGYTF.

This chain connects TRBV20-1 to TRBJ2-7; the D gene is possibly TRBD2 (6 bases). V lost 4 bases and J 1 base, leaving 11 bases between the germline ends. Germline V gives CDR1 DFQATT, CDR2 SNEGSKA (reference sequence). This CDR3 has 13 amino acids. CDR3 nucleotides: TGCAGTGCTACGGGACTTTTTTCCTACGAGCAGTACTTC. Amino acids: CSATGLFSYEQYF.

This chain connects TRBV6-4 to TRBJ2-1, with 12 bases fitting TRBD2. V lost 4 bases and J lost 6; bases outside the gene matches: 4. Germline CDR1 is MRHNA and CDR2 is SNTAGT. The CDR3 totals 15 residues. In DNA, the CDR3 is TGTGCCAGCAGTGCATCTAGCGGGGGGGCCAATGAGCAGTTCTTC. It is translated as CASSASSGGANEQFF.

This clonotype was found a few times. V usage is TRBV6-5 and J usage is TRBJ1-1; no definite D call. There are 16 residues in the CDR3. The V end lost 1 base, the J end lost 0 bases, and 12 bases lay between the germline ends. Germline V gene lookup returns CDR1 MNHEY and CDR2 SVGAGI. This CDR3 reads CASSYLERDLNTEAFF. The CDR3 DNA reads TGTGCCAGCAGTTACTTAGAGCGAGATTTGAACACTGAAGCTTTCTTT.

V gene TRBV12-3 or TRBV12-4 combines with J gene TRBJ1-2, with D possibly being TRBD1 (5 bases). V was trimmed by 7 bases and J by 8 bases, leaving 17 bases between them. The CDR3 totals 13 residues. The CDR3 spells CASTIPEGDGYTF. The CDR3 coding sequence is TGTGCCAGCACAATTCCGGAAGGGGACGGCTACACCTTC.

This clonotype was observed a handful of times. The CDR3 coding sequence is TGTGCCAGCAGCTTAGGGGAGCCCTATGGCTACACCTTC. Its protein product is CASSLGEPYGYTF. V gene TRBV7-6 combines with J gene TRBJ1-2; D not resolved. V lost 1 base and J lost 4, with 7 bases in between. There are 13 residues in the CDR3. In germline, CDR1 is SGHVS, CDR2 FNYEAQ.

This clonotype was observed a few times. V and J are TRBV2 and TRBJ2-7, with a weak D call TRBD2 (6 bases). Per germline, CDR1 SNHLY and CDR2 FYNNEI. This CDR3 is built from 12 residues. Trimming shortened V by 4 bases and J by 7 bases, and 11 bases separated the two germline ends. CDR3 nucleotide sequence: TGTGCCAGCAGTGGATCGGGGGAAGAGCAGTACTTC. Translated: CASSGSGEEQYF.

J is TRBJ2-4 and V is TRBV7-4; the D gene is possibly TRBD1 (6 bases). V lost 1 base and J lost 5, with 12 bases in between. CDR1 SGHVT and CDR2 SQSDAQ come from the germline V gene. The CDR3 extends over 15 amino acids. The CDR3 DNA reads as TGTGCCAGCAGCTTAGTGATGGGGGCCCAAAACATTCAGTACTTC. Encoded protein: CASSLVMGAQNIQYF. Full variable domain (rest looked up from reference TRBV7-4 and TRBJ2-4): GAGVSQSPRYKVAKRGRDVALRCDSISGHVTLYWYRQTLGQGSEVLTYSQSDAQRDKSGRPSGRFSAERPERSVSTLKIQRTEQGDSAVYLCASSLVMGAQNIQYFGAGTRLSVL.

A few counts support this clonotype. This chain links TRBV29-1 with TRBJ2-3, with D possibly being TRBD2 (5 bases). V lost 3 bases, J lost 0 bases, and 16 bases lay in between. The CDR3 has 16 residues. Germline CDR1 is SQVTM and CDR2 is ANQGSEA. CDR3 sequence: CSVDKLEAESTDTQYF. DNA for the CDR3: TGCAGCGTTGACAAACTGGAGGCGGAGAGCACAGATACGCAGTATTTT.

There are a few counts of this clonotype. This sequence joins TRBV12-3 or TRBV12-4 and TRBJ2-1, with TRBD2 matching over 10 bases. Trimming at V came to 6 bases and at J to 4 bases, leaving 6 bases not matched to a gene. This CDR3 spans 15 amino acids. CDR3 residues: CASSPTSGEYNEQFF. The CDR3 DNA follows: TGTGCCAGCAGCCCAACTAGCGGGGAGTACAATGAGCAGTTCTTC.

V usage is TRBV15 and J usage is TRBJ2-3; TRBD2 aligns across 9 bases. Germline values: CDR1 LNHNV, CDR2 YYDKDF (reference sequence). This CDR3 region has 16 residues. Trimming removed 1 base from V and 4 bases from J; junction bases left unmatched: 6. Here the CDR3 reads CATSRASGGGADTQYF. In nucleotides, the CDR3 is TGTGCCACCAGCAGAGCGTCGGGCGGGGGGGCAGATACGCAGTATTTT.

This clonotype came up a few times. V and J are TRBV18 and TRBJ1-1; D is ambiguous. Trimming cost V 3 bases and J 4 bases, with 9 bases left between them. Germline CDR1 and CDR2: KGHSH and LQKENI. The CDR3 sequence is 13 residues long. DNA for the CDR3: TGTGCCAGCTCACCCGATCAGCTCACTGAAGCTTTCTTT. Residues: CASSPDQLTEAFF.

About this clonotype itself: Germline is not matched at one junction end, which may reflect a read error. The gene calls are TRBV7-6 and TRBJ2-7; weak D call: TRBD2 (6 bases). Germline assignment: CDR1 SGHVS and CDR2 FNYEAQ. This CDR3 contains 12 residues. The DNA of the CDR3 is TGTGCCAGCAGCTCGGAGGGGCAGGTTGGGAGCTTC. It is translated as CASSSEGQVGSF.

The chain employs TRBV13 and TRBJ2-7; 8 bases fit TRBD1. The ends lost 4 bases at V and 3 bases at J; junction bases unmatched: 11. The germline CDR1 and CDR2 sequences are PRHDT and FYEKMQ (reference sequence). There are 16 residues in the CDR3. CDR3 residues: CASSSARQGTLYEQYF. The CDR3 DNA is TGTGCCAGCAGCTCCGCCCGACAGGGGACCCTCTACGAGCAGTACTTC.

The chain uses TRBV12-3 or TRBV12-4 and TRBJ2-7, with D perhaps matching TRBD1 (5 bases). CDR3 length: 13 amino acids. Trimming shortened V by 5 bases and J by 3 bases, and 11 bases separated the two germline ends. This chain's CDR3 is CASSDTGLYEQYF. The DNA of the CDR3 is TGTGCCAGCAGTGACACAGGTCTCTACGAGCAGTACTTC.

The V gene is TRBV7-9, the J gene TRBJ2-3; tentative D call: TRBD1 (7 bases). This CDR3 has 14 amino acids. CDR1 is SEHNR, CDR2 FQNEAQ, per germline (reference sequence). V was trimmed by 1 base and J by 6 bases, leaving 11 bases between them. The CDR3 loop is CASSLGRGPDTQYF. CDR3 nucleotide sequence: TGTGCCAGCAGCTTAGGGAGGGGGCCGGATACGCAGTATTTT. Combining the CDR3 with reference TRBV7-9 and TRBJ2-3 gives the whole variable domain DTGVSQNPRHKITKRGQNVTFRCDPISEHNRLYWYRQTLGQGPEFLTYFQNEAQLEKSRLLSDRFSAERPKGSFSTLEIQRTEQGDSAMYLCASSLGRGPDTQYFGPGTRLTVL.

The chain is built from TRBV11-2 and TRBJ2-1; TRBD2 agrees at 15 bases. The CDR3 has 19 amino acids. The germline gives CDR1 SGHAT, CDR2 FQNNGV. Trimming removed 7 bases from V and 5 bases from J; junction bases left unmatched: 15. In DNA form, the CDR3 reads TGTGCCAGCAACAAACTCGTGGGACTAGCGGGGGGTCCTGACAATGAGCAGTTCTTC. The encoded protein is CASNKLVGLAGGPDNEQFF.

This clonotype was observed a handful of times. The CDR3 sequence is CASSRQQGFAETQYF. CDR3 DNA sequence: TGTGCCAGCAGCCGCCAACAGGGGTTTGCGGAGACCCAGTACTTC. The rearrangement joins TRBV7-2 to TRBJ2-5, with TRBD1 matching 7 bases. Germline CDR1 reads SGHTA; CDR2 reads FQGNSA. The CDR3 is made up of 15 amino acids. The trim removed 5 bases at V and 5 bases at J, leaving 11 bases unmatched.

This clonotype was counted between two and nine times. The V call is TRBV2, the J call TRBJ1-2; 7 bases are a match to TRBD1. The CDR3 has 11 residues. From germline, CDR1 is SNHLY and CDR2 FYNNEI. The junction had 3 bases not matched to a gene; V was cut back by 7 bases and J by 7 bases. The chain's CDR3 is CASNDRVGYTF. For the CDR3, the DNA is TGTGCCAGCAACGACAGGGTTGGCTACACCTTC.